This T cell receptor (beta chain) was identified in a study of blood T cell repertoires in COVID-19. Study information: Researchers got acute and convalescent COVID-19 samples from the United States, Italy and Spain. Sample material is recorded as cDNA or gDNA derived from T cells, B-cell-depleted T cells, or PBMCs.

With 4 bases removed from V and 2 bases from J, the gap between germline ends came to 14 bases. CDR3 length equals 15 residues. Source study methods: Amplified reference gene primers provided the basis for estimating nucleated cell counts. Sequencing was performed with immunoSEQ multiplex PCR; in TCRdb, only in-frame clones are kept and a portion is missing. V and J calls plus clone size are reproduced from that table; the DNA served to infer D and trimming. The sample comprises under 250,000 clones, 70% to 85% of which are singletons, and around 8.9% rests with the top ten. This chain links TRBV23-1 with TRBJ2-5; TRBD2 might be the D (5 bases). TRBV23-1 carries the ORF label, with uncertain function. Sequenced input: peripheral blood. This sequence was found in a man older than 75 with acute or convalescent COVID-19. CDR3 protein: CASSRRAETQETQYF. In DNA form, the CDR3 reads TGCGCCAGCAGTCGACGAGCGGAGACACAAGAGACCCAGTACTTC.